The 10 T cell receptor beta chains reported below all come from one sample, sequenced in a study of blood T cells in healthy people across ages (dated by TCRdb to the mid-2010s). Receptor libraries were prepared by 5' RACE. Instrument used: Illumina HiSeq 2500. A second roughly 7 to 12 cycle PCR used a sample-barcoded 5' primer and a J-beta primer mix. TCRdb took the public reads, trimmed them with fastp at Q25, ran MiXCR for clone calling and kept in-frame beta chains. Every CDR3 protein is listed once, alongside the most common genes and DNA of its rows. The sample table contains around 900,000 distinct CDR3 sequences; only one count was recorded for 51% of them. Together, the top ten hold roughly a fifth of the sample. Sequenced input: blood. Source of these receptors: a woman aged 55-75 years in good health.

This clonotype has only a few counts. The V gene is TRBV6-2 or TRBV6-3, the J gene TRBJ2-7; D might be TRBD2 (5 bases). CDR3 length equals 14 residues. The V gene lost 6 bases and the J gene lost 0 bases, with 12 bases spanning the gap. CDR1 and CDR2 from the germline V gene are MNHEY and SVGEGT. CDR3 residues: CASRWTGVSYEQYF. The CDR3 coding sequence is TGTGCCAGCAGATGGACTGGGGTCTCCTACGAGCAGTACTTC.

The J gene is TRBJ2-6, the V gene TRBV6-1; 7 nucleotides agree with TRBD2. The CDR3 sequence is 17 residues long. Per germline, CDR1 MNHNS and CDR2 SASEGT. V lost 3 bases and J lost 4; bases outside the gene matches: 9. This CDR3 is CASSEATGRAGANVLTF. The DNA of the CDR3 is TGTGCCAGCAGTGAGGCGACGGGGAGGGCCGGGGCCAACGTCCTGACTTTC.

Only one count was recorded for this clonotype. V gene TRBV7-2 combines with J gene TRBJ2-5; D call uncertain. This CDR3 is 11 amino acids long. Germline-derived CDR1 and CDR2 are SGHTA and FQGNSA. Deletions cut 5 bases from V and 13 bases from J, with 14 bases between. The CDR3 region has the DNA TGTGCCAGCAGCCCCGGACGAGTGCGGTACTTC. This sequence encodes CASSPGRVRYF.

In DNA, the CDR3 is TGCGCCAGCAGCCCTAGCGGCCGGGACGAGCAGTACTTC. This translates into CASSPSGRDEQYF. The chain joins TRBV4-1 to TRBJ2-7; TRBD2 matches at 7 bases. CDR1 and CDR2 (germline): MGHRA, YSYEKL. The CDR3 runs 13 residues. V gave up 4 bases and J gave up 5 bases; unmatched junction bases: 5.

A single count supports this clonotype. The rearrangement links TRBV27 to TRBJ2-4; 9 bases agree with TRBD1. Trimming removed 6 bases from V and 8 bases from J; junction bases left unmatched: 8. The CDR3 is made up of 14 amino acids. CDR1 and CDR2 (germline): MNHEY, SMNVEV (reference sequence). CDR3 protein: CASRPINRGHIQYF. CDR3 nucleotides: TGTGCCAGCAGGCCAATAAACAGGGGGCACATTCAGTACTTC.

This rearrangement joins TRBV7-9 to TRBJ1-1, with D tentatively TRBD1 (6 bases). Germline CDR1 SEHNR, CDR2 FQNEAQ (reference sequence). The CDR3 extends over 16 amino acids. Trimming left V 3 bases short and J 0 bases short, with 14 bases between. CDR3 region: CASSFGGAGMNTEAFF. The CDR3 DNA is TGTGCCAGCAGCTTTGGGGGCGCGGGGATGAACACTGAAGCTTTCTTT.

The CDR3 coding sequence is TGCAGTGTTCCCACCGGGGGGTTCTACGAGCAGTACTTC. This gives the protein CSVPTGGFYEQYF. The gene calls are TRBV20-1 and TRBJ2-7; TRBD2 matches at 7 bases. V trimming: 7 bases; J trimming: 3 bases; junction bases outside the gene matches: 9. Germline assignment: CDR1 DFQATT and CDR2 SNEGSKA (reference sequence). This CDR3 region has 13 residues.

The count of this clonotype is one. The chain combines TRBV20-1 with TRBJ1-1; D not certain. The ends were cut back, 5 bases at V and 2 bases at J, with 15 bases in the middle. The CDR3 contains 14 residues. Per germline, CDR1 DFQATT and CDR2 SNEGSKA (reference sequence). DNA of the CDR3: TGCAGTGCTCCAGGACGGATTACTAACACTGAAGCTTTCTTT. Translation gives CSAPGRITNTEAFF.

V usage is TRBV28 and J usage is TRBJ2-7; possible D gene TRBD2, 6 bases. The ends were cut back, 6 bases at V and 0 bases at J, with 12 bases in the middle. This CDR3 region has 14 residues. Looked up from germline, CDR1 is MDHEN and CDR2 is SYDVKM. CDR3 DNA: TGTGCCAGCAGCGCCGGGAGTAGCTCCTACGAGCAGTACTTC. Its translation: CASSAGSSSYEQYF.

This chain uses TRBV20-1 with TRBJ2-1; 8 nucleotides match TRBD2. The CDR3 is 14 amino acids. Germline V lookup: CDR1 DFQATT, CDR2 SNEGSKA (reference sequence). V lost 6 bases, J lost 1 base, and 5 bases stayed unmatched. The CDR3 nucleotides read TGCAGTGCCACCGGACTAGCTTCCTACAATGAGCAGTTCTTC. Translating gives CSATGLASYNEQFF.